The 20 T cell receptor beta chains below come from one sample, sequenced in a study of radiotherapy plus CTLA-4 blockade in lung cancer. Sequencing was performed with immunoSEQ multiplex PCR; in TCRdb, only in-frame clones are kept and a portion is missing. Among about 59,000 clones, less than 75% were seen once, and the ten largest hold about 8%. This material consisted of peripheral blood, taken from a patient treated with radiotherapy plus ipilimumab. These receptor sequences come from a human donor with non-small cell lung cancer whose response to radiotherapy plus ipilimumab could not be evaluated.

J is TRBJ2-3 and V is TRBV19, with D perhaps TRBD2 (7 bases). Trimming removed 1 base from V and 1 base from J, with 15 bases in between. The germline CDR1 and CDR2 sequences are LNHDA and SQIVND (reference sequence). This CDR3 spans 17 amino acids. CDR3 nucleotide sequence: TGTGCCAGTAGTATAGGATCCGGGGGGCCCCGCACAGATACGCAGTATTTT. Translating gives CASSIGSGGPRTDTQYF.

The chain employs TRBV27 and TRBJ2-2; 7 bases are a match to TRBD1. This CDR3 region has 12 residues. Germline CDR1 is MNHEY and CDR2 is SMNVEV (reference sequence). The J segment lost 8 bases and the V segment lost 8 bases, leaving 5 bases of the junction unmatched. The CDR3, as DNA: TGTGCCAGCGGGACAGCTACGGGGGAGCTGTTTTTT. The encoded protein is CASGTATGELFF.

The chain recombines TRBV6-5 with TRBJ1-2, with D hard to call. The V gene lost 8 bases and the J gene lost 4 bases, with 14 bases spanning the gap. The CDR3 has 13 residues. Germline V CDR1 and CDR2: MNHEY, SVGAGI. The CDR3, as DNA: TGTGCCAGCGTCCGCGGGGAGGGCTATGGCTACACCTTC. Translated: CASVRGEGYGYTF.

The rearrangement links TRBV4-3 to TRBJ2-3; D might be TRBD2 (6 bases). The CDR3 is 15 residues long. CDR1 is LGHNA, CDR2 YSLEER, per germline. The V gene lost 4 bases and the J gene lost 0 bases, with 11 bases spanning the gap. As DNA, the CDR3 is TGCGCCAGCAGCCGGGCCGCGGGGAGCACAGATACGCAGTATTTT. Translated: CASSRAAGSTDTQYF.

The rearrangement uses TRBV5-1 and TRBJ2-1; 11 positions agree with TRBD2. CDR3 length: 15 residues. Germline CDR1 SGHRS, CDR2 YFSETQ. Trimming took 0 bases from V and 9 from J; bases not matched to a gene: 5. The CDR3 sequence is CASSLEASGRIEQFF. DNA of the CDR3: TGCGCCAGCAGCTTGGAGGCTAGCGGGAGGATTGAGCAGTTCTTC.

The V call is TRBV28, the J call TRBJ1-2; no clear D gene. The germline V and J ends were trimmed by 1 base and 0 bases, with 12 bases remaining between them. The CDR3 is 16 residues long. Looked up from germline, CDR1 is MDHEN and CDR2 is SYDVKM. Written as DNA, the CDR3 is TGTGCCAGCAGTTTATCATCGCGGGCCGCTAACTATGGCTACACCTTC. This codes for CASSLSSRAANYGYTF.

This chain connects TRBV15 to TRBJ1-5, with D perhaps matching TRBD1 (5 bases). The CDR3 sequence is 19 residues long. Germline V lookup: CDR1 LNHNV, CDR2 YYDKDF (reference sequence). Trimming took off 0 bases at V and 1 base at J, with 19 bases between the two ends. The CDR3, as DNA: TGTGCCACCAGCAGAGATCAATGGGGTGAGGAGGGGAGCAATCAGCCCCAGCATTTT. The encoded protein is CATSRDQWGEEGSNQPQHF.

The sample holds a few counts of this clone. The chain couples TRBV7-6 to TRBJ2-1; possible D gene TRBD2, 6 bases. The CDR3 runs to 16 residues. V gave up 1 base and J gave up 2 bases, with 12 bases separating them. Per germline, CDR1 SGHVS and CDR2 FNYEAQ. The CDR3 loop is CASSLVRGSAYNEQFF. Here the CDR3 DNA reads TGTGCCAGCAGCTTAGTACGGGGGTCTGCCTACAATGAGCAGTTCTTC.

This sequence joins TRBV30 and TRBJ2-1; 7 bases are a match to TRBD2. V gave up 5 bases and J gave up 3 bases; unmatched junction bases: 13. The CDR3 sequence is 16 residues long. Germline V CDR1 and CDR2: GTSNPN, SVGIG (reference sequence). In DNA, the CDR3 is TGTGCCTGGGTTCCCCCTGGGGCTAGCGGCTACAATGAGCAGTTCTTC. It translates to CAWVPPGASGYNEQFF.

This sequence joins TRBV5-4 and TRBJ2-3; 8 bases are a match to TRBD1. The CDR3 consists of 15 residues. Germline lookup yields CDR1 SGHNT and CDR2 YYREEE (reference sequence). J lost 1 base, V lost 4 bases, and 5 bases had no gene match. DNA of the CDR3: TGTGCCAGCAGCAGCGGACAGGGAGGCACAGATACGCAGTATTTT. Amino acids: CASSSGQGGTDTQYF.

There are a few counts of this clone. DNA for the CDR3: TGTGCCAGCAGCTTACTAGCGGGGGGAGCACTCCAAGAGACCCAGTACTTC. This encodes CASSLLAGGALQETQYF. V usage is TRBV7-3 and J usage is TRBJ2-5, with 11 bases aligning to TRBD2. This CDR3 region has 17 residues. Germline CDR1 reads SGHTA; CDR2 reads FQGTGA. The trim removed 2 bases at V and 1 base at J, leaving 6 bases unmatched.

On this clone: This sample includes further DNA sequences coding for the same CDR3. The genes are TRBV7-3 and TRBJ2-1; 9 bases agree with TRBD2. J was trimmed by 7 bases and V by 2 bases; bases with no gene match: 3. The CDR3 totals 14 residues. Per the germline V gene, CDR1 is SGHTA and CDR2 is FQGTGA. The CDR3 is CASSLAGGDNEQFF. The CDR3 coding sequence is TGTGCCAGCAGCTTAGCGGGAGGGGATAATGAGCAGTTCTTC.

V usage is TRBV4-2 and J usage is TRBJ2-1, with 9 nucleotides matching TRBD2. The V gene end was trimmed by 4 bases and the J gene end by 6 bases; junction bases not matched to a gene: 34. Germline V gives CDR1 LGHNA, CDR2 YNFKEQ. The CDR3 loop spans 24 amino acids. The CDR3 protein is CASSPDWGGLAGIGRTRVSNEQFF. CDR3 in DNA: TGTGCCAGCAGCCCGGACTGGGGGGGGCTAGCGGGAATTGGTAGGACGAGGGTCAGCAATGAGCAGTTCTTC.

The V gene is TRBV5-6, the J gene TRBJ1-5, with TRBD1 as a possible D gene (6 bases). The germline V gene encodes CDR1 SGHDT and CDR2 YYEEEE. V was cut by 4 bases and J by 1 base, with 12 bases left in between. The CDR3 is 15 residues long. The CDR3 here is CASSPNDRSNQPQHF. The CDR3 coding sequence is TGTGCCAGCAGCCCTAATGACAGGAGCAATCAGCCCCAGCATTTT.

The chain uses TRBV10-3 and TRBJ1-1; D may be TRBD1 (5 bases). The germline gives CDR1 ENHRY, CDR2 SYGVKD. The CDR3 contains 16 residues. The V and J ends lost 3 bases and 3 bases respectively, with 17 bases between them. Here the CDR3 reads CAISELQGGADTEAFF. CDR3 bases: TGTGCCATCAGTGAATTGCAGGGTGGGGCGGACACTGAAGCTTTCTTT.

The V and J genes are TRBV9 and TRBJ2-2; 12 bases map to TRBD1. Germline CDR1 and CDR2: SGDLS and YYNGEE. Germline trimming cut 0 bases from V and 3 bases from J; bases unmatched to any gene: 9. CDR3 length: 19 amino acids. CDR3 loop: CASSVDGQGTGGYTGELFF. The CDR3 coding sequence is TGTGCCAGCAGCGTAGATGGGCAAGGGACAGGGGGCTACACCGGGGAGCTGTTTTTT.

The chain uses TRBV18 and TRBJ1-3, with D possibly TRBD1 on 5 matching bases. The V end lost 7 bases, the J end lost 0 bases, and 13 bases lay between the germline ends. This CDR3 is 15 amino acids long. CDR1 KGHSH and CDR2 LQKENI come from the germline V gene. The CDR3 nucleotides read TGTGCCAGCTTGGCCAGCGGGGGCTCTGGAAACACCATATATTTT. This translates into CASLASGGSGNTIYF. Full variable domain (missing parts from reference TRBV18 and TRBJ1-3): NAGVMQNPRHLVRRRGQEARLRCSPMKGHSHVYWYRQLPEEGLKFMVYLQKENIIDESGMPKERFSAEFPKEGPSILRIQQVVRGDSAAYFCASLASGGSGNTIYFGEGSWLTVV.

This chain joins TRBV4-1 and TRBJ2-1; possibly TRBD2 for D (6 bases). V was clipped by 0 bases and J by 3 bases, with 12 bases between them. Germline V gene lookup returns CDR1 MGHRA and CDR2 YSYEKL. This CDR3 has 16 amino acids. In nucleotides, the CDR3 is TGCGCCAGCAGCCAAGAAGTACGGGGGTACTACAATGAGCAGTTCTTC. Translation gives CASSQEVRGYYNEQFF.

This clone was seen more than once but under ten times. The chain links TRBV6-5 to TRBJ1-2; 8 bases map to TRBD1. V gave up 6 bases and J gave up 2 bases; unmatched junction bases: 2. CDR1 MNHEY and CDR2 SVGAGI come from the germline V gene. The CDR3 is made up of 13 amino acids. CDR3 bases: TGTGCCAGCAGCCGACAGGGGAACTATGGCTACACCTTC. Translated: CASSRQGNYGYTF.

V usage is TRBV5-4 and J usage is TRBJ2-5; D unresolved. The tail of the sequence fits TRBJ2-7 better, so the J call may be wrong. This CDR3 has 17 amino acids. Germline CDR1 reads SGHNT; CDR2 reads YYREEE (reference sequence). In nucleotides, the CDR3 is TGTGCCAGCAGCCCCGGGTCCCTTCACCCTGGAAGCTACGAGCAGTACTTC. It encodes CASSPGSLHPGSYEQYF.